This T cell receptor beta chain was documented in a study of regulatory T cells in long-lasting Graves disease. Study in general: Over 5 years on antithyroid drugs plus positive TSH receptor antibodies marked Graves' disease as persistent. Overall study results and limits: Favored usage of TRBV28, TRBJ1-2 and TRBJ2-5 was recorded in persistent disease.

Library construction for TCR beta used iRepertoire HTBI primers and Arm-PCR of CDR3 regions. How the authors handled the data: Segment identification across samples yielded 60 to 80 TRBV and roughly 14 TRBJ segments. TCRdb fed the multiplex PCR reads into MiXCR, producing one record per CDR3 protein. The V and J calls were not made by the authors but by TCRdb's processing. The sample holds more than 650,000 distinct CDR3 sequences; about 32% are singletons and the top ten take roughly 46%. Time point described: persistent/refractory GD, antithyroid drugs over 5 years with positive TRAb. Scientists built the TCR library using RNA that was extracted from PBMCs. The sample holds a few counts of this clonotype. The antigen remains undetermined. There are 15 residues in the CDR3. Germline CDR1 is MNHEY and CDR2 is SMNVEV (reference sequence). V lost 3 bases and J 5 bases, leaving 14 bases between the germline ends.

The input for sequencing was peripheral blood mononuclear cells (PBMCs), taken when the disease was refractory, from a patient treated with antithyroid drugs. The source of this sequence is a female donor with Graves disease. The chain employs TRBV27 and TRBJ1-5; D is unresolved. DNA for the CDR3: TGTGCCAGCAGTTTCTCTGTGAGTGAATATCAGCCCCAGCATTTT. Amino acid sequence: CASSFSVSEYQPQHF.